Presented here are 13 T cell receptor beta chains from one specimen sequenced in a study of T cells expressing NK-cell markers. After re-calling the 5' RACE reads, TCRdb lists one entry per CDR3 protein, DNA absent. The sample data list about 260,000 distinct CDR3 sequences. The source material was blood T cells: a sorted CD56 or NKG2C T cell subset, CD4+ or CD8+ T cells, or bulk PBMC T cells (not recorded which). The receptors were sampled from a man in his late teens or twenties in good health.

CDR3 residues: CATSRDRGGMNTEAFF. The chain couples TRBV15 to TRBJ1-1; as DNA is missing, the TRBD1 call by TCRdb cannot be tested. The germline V gene has CDR1 LNHNV and CDR2 YYDKDF (reference sequence). The CDR3 has 16 amino acids.

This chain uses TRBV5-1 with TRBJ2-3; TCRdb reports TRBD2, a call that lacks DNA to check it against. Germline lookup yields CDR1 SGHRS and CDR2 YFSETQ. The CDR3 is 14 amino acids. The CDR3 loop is CASHSGRGPDTQYF.

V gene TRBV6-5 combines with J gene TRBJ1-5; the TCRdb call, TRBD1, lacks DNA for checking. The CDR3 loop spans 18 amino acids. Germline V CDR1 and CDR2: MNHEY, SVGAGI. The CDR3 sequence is CASSYYGTGGGSNQPQHF.

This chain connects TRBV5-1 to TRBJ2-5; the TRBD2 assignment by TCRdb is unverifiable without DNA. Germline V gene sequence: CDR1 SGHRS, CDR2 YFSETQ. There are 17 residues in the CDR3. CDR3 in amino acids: CASSFSDKRGLRETQYF.

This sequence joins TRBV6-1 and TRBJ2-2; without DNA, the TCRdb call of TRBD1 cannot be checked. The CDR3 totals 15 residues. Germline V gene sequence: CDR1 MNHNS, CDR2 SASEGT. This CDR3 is CASLSTGHATGELFF.

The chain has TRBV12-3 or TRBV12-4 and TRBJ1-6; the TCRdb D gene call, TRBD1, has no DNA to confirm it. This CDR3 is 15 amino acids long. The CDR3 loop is CASSLQGARNSPLHF.

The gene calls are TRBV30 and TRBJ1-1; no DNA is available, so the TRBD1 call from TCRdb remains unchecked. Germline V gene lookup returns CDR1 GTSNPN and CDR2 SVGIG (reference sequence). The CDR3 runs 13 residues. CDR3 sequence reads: CAWTTGLDTEAFF.

CDR3 amino acids: CSANSGGGNTEAFF. The chain uses TRBV20-1 and TRBJ1-1; the TRBD1 assignment by TCRdb is unverifiable without DNA. The CDR3 sequence is 14 residues long. Germline loops: CDR1 DFQATT, CDR2 SNEGSKA (reference sequence).

This CDR3 is CASSARDRRLLEQYF. The chain recombines TRBV5-6 with TRBJ2-7; with no DNA, the TCRdb D assignment of TRBD1 cannot be verified. Germline CDR1 is SGHDT and CDR2 is YYEEEE. This CDR3 comprises 15 residues. Supplemented by reference TRBV5-6 and TRBJ2-7, the full variable domain reads DAGVTQSPTHLIKTRGQQVTLRCSPKSGHDTVSWYQQALGQGPQFIFQYYEEEERQRGNFPDRFSGHQFPNYSSELNVNALLLGDSALYLCASSARDRRLLEQYFGPGTRLTVT.

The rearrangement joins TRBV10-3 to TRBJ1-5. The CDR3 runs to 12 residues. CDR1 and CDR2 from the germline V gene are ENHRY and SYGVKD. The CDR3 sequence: CAISEPDRNQHF.

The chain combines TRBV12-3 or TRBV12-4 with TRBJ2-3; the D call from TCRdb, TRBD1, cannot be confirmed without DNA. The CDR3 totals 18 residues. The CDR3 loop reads CASSPSTQGLARPDTQYF.

The CDR3 here is CASSLWIQGAVGANVLTF. This chain links TRBV7-8 with TRBJ2-6; TCRdb gives TRBD1 as the D gene, but with no DNA this cannot be confirmed. Germline CDR1 SGHVS, CDR2 FQNEAQ. This CDR3 region has 18 residues.

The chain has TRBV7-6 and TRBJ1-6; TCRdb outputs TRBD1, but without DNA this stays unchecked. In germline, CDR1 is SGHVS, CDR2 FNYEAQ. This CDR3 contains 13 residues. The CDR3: CASSFTGVSPLHF.